These 15 T cell receptor beta chains were all obtained from the same sample, sequenced in a study of blood T cell repertoires in COVID-19. Profiling relied on immunoSEQ multiplex PCR, and the TCRdb table lists in-frame clones only, not all of them. This table holds under 90,000 clones, 87% found once. Sequenced material: peripheral blood. Every receptor here comes from a woman aged 50 to 60 with COVID-19, enrolled during active disease.

The chain has TRBV28 and TRBJ1-1; D possibly corresponds to TRBD1 (6 bases). The germline V gene encodes CDR1 MDHEN and CDR2 SYDVKM. The V end was cut by 6 bases, the J end by 4 bases, with 18 bases between. The CDR3 extends over 15 amino acids. The CDR3 coding sequence is TGTGCCAGCAGGGGAGCGGGGGCGAGGGGCACTGAAGCTTTCTTT. It is translated as CASRGAGARGTEAFF. The full variable domain, rest sourced from reference TRBV28 and TRBJ1-1, is DVKVTQSSRYLVKRTGEKVFLECVQDMDHENMFWYRQDPGLGLRLIYFSYDVKMKEKGDIPEGYSVSREKKERFSLILESASTNQTSMYLCASRGAGARGTEAFFGQGTRLTVV.

The V and J genes are TRBV5-5 and TRBJ2-6, with TRBD2 identical over 7 bases. V shed 2 bases, J shed 5 bases, and the junction held 4 bases outside the gene matches. This CDR3 is 15 amino acids long. CDR1 SGHKS and CDR2 YYEKEE come from the germline V gene (reference sequence). The CDR3 here is CASSFRGDWANVLTF. CDR3 nucleotide sequence: TGTGCCAGCAGCTTTCGGGGGGACTGGGCCAACGTCCTGACTTTC.

The chain is built from TRBV28 and TRBJ1-5; 7 nucleotides align to TRBD1. V dropped 5 bases and J dropped 7; count of bases not matched to a gene: 8. CDR1 is MDHEN, CDR2 SYDVKM, per germline. The length of the CDR3 is 14 residues. CDR3 amino acids: CASSRTGAGQPQHF. The CDR3 DNA sequence: TGTGCCAGCAGTAGAACAGGGGCCGGGCAGCCCCAGCATTTT. Full variable domain (remainder filled in from reference TRBV28 and TRBJ1-5): DVKVTQSSRYLVKRTGEKVFLECVQDMDHENMFWYRQDPGLGLRLIYFSYDVKMKEKGDIPEGYSVSREKKERFSLILESASTNQTSMYLCASSRTGAGQPQHFGDGTRLSIL.

The rearrangement uses TRBV3-1 (or the pseudogene TRBV3-2) and TRBJ2-7, with D uncertain. The V gene's germline CDR1 is LGHDT and CDR2 YNNKEL (reference sequence). The V gene lost 5 bases and the J gene lost 4 bases, with 6 bases spanning the gap. This CDR3 contains 11 residues. CDR3 coding DNA: TGTGCCAGCAGCTCCCTTTACGAGCAGTACTTC. Its protein is CASSSLYEQYF.

For this clone: The sample holds other DNA sequences that translate to the same CDR3. The J gene is TRBJ1-6, the V gene TRBV9; no firm D call. The germline gives CDR1 SGDLS, CDR2 YYNGEE. The CDR3 sequence is 15 residues long. V lost 2 bases to trimming and J lost 0 bases, with 6 bases between them. CDR3 in DNA: TGTGCCAGCAGCGTCGGGAGCTCCTATAATTCACCCCTCCACTTT. Amino acid sequence: CASSVGSSYNSPLHF.

This sequence joins TRBV9 and TRBJ1-2, with D perhaps TRBD1 (6 bases). Trimming removed 1 base at V and 1 base at J, with 11 bases between. This CDR3 region has 15 residues. From germline, CDR1 is SGDLS and CDR2 YYNGEE. CDR3 sequence reads: CASSVTVDSNYGYTF. The CDR3 DNA is TGTGCCAGCAGCGTAACGGTGGACAGTAACTATGGCTACACCTTC.

This clone was picked up one time. The chain has TRBV9 and TRBJ2-2; 10 bases fit TRBD2. CDR3 length: 16 residues. Germline CDR1 is SGDLS and CDR2 is YYNGEE. V was clipped by 0 bases and J by 2 bases; unmatched bases: 1. The CDR3 DNA sequence: TGTGCCAGCAGCGTAGGGACTAGCGGTAACACCGGGGAGCTGTTTTTT. It codes for CASSVGTSGNTGELFF.

The table lists this clone with a few counts. This chain uses TRBV7-3 with TRBJ1-1; the D is unclear. This CDR3 has 15 residues. V gave up 1 base and J gave up 3 bases, with 12 bases separating them. Germline V gene sequence: CDR1 SGHTA, CDR2 FQGTGA. CDR3 sequence reads: CASSLSSLWDTEAFF. The CDR3 region has the DNA TGTGCCAGCAGCTTAAGTAGCTTGTGGGACACTGAAGCTTTCTTT.

This clone was counted at least ten times. This chain uses TRBV2 with TRBJ2-3; TRBD1 matches 7 bases. The CDR3 loop spans 15 amino acids. Germline V gene sequence: CDR1 SNHLY, CDR2 FYNNEI. J was trimmed by 2 bases and V by 6 bases; bases with no gene match: 8. CDR3 sequence (DNA): TGTGCCAGCAGCGCGGACAGGAGGAACACAGATACGCAGTATTTT. Translating gives CASSADRRNTDTQYF.

V is TRBV7-9 and J is TRBJ1-2; 7 bases fit TRBD1. The CDR3 has 14 residues. Losses at the gene ends were 5 bases for V and 4 bases for J; bases not matched to a gene: 7. The germline V gene has CDR1 SEHNR and CDR2 FQNEAQ (reference sequence). This CDR3 reads CASSGQDRFYGYTF. The CDR3 bases are TGTGCCAGCAGCGGACAGGACAGGTTCTATGGCTACACCTTC. The whole variable domain, remainder taken from reference TRBV7-9 and TRBJ1-2, is DTGVSQNPRHKITKRGQNVTFRCDPISEHNRLYWYRQTLGQGPEFLTYFQNEAQLEKSRLLSDRFSAERPKGSFSTLEIQRTEQGDSAMYLCASSGQDRFYGYTFGSGTRLTVV.

The chain couples TRBV20-1 to TRBJ2-1, with D possibly TRBD2 on 7 matching bases. The CDR3 contains 15 residues. Trimming took 6 bases from V and 10 from J, leaving 25 bases between them. CDR1 is DFQATT and CDR2 is SNEGSKA in the germline V gene (reference sequence). CDR3 sequence (DNA): TGCAGTGCCAGTGCCCTTACGGGAGGAAGGGGGGAGCAGTTCTTC. Translated: CSASALTGGRGEQFF.

Written as DNA, the CDR3 is TGTGCCAGCAGTGGGACTGCCGACTACGAGCAGTACTTC. It yields the protein CASSGTADYEQYF. V gene TRBV2 combines with J gene TRBJ2-7; weak D call: TRBD2 (5 bases). Trimming pared 4 bases from V and 3 bases from J, leaving 10 bases between. The V gene's germline CDR1 is SNHLY and CDR2 FYNNEI. CDR3 length: 13 residues.

J is TRBJ1-6 and V is TRBV28; TRBD1 matches 9 bases. This CDR3 is 14 amino acids long. V lost 5 bases and J lost 11; bases outside the gene matches: 7. Per the germline V gene, CDR1 is MDHEN and CDR2 is SYDVKM. The CDR3 DNA follows: TGTGCCAGCAGTACGCCGGGACAGGGAACACCCCTCCACTTT. It translates to CASSTPGQGTPLHF.

V and J are TRBV4-1 and TRBJ2-5, with 8 bases matching TRBD2. CDR1 and CDR2 from the germline V gene are MGHRA and YSYEKL. J gave up 5 bases and V 4 bases, and 12 bases lay outside the gene matches. The CDR3 contains 16 residues. The CDR3 DNA reads TGCGCCAGCAGCCCATTGACTCGAGCGGGAGACGAGACCCAGTACTTC. Its translation: CASSPLTRAGDETQYF.

The chain links TRBV6-4 to TRBJ2-1, with TRBD2 identical over 7 bases. V was clipped by 3 bases and J by 4 bases; unmatched bases: 6. CDR1 is MRHNA and CDR2 is SNTAGT in the germline V gene. This CDR3 spans 15 amino acids. The CDR3 DNA reads as TGTGCCAGCAGTGAGGGAGGGAGTCGGTACAATGAGCAGTTCTTC. Translation gives CASSEGGSRYNEQFF.